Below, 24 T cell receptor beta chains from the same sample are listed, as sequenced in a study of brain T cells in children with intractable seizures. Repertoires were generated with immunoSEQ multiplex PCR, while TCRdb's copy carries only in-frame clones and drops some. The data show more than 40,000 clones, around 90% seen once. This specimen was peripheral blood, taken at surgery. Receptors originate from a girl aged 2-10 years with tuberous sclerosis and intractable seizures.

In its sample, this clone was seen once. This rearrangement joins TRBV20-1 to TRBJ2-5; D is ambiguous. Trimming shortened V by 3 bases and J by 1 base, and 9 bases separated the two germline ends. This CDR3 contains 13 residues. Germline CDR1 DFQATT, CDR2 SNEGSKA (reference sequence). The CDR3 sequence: CSASVAIQETQYF. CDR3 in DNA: TGCAGTGCTAGTGTGGCCATCCAAGAGACCCAGTACTTC.

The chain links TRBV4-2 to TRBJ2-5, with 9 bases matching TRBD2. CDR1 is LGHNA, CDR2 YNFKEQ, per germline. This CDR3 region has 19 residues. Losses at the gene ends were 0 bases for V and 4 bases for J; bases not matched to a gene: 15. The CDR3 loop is CASSQDPASGVLVIETQYF. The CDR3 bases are TGTGCCAGCAGCCAAGATCCGGCTAGCGGGGTGCTGGTTATAGAGACCCAGTACTTC.

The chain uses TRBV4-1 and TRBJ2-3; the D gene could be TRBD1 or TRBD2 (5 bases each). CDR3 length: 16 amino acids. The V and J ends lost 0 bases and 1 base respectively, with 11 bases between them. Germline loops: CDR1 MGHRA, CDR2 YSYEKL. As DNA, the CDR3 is TGCGCCAGCAGCCAAGACAATTTGGGGGGCACAGATACGCAGTATTTT. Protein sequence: CASSQDNLGGTDTQYF.

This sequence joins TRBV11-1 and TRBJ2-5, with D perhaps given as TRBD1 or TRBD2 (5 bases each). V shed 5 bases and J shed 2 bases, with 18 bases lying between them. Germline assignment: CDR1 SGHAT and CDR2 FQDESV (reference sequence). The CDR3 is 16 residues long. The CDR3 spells CASSPDTSWNQETQYF. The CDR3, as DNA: TGTGCCAGCAGCCCGGACACTAGTTGGAATCAAGAGACCCAGTACTTC.

CDR3 DNA: TGTGCCAGCAGCTTAGCCTCGTTGGCGTATGGCTACACCTTC. This gives the protein CASSLASLAYGYTF. The chain links TRBV7-2 to TRBJ1-2; D is unresolved. V lost 0 bases and J 5 bases, leaving 10 bases between the germline ends. Germline CDR1 SGHTA, CDR2 FQGNSA. The CDR3 consists of 14 residues.

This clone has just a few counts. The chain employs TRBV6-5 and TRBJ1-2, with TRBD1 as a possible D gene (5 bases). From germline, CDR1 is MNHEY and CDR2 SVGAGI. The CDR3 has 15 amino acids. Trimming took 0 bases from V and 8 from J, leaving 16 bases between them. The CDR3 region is CASSYSRGRAEGYTF. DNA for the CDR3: TGTGCCAGCAGTTACTCGAGGGGCAGGGCTGAGGGCTACACCTTC.

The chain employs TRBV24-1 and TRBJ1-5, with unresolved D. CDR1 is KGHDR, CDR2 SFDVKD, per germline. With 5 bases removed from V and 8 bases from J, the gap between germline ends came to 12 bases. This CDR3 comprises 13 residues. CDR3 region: CATSAAGGEPQHF. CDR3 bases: TGTGCCACCAGTGCCGCGGGAGGTGAGCCCCAGCATTTT.

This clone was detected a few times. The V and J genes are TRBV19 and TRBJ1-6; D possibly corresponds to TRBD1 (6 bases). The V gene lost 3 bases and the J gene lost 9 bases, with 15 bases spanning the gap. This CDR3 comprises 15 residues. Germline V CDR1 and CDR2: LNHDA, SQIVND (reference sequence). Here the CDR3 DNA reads TGTGCCAGTAGTATCGGGGGCAGGGTAGCTTCACCCCTCCACTTT. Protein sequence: CASSIGGRVASPLHF.

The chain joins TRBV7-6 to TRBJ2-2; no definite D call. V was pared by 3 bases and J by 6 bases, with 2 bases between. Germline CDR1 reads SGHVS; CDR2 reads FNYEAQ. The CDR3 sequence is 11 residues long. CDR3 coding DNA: TGTGCCAGCAGCTTTGCCGGGGAGCTGTTTTTT. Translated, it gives CASSFAGELFF.

The CDR3 is CASSRTGGTDTQYF. The CDR3 nucleotides read TGTGCCAGCAGCAGGACGGGGGGCACAGATACGCAGTATTTT. The chain has TRBV2 and TRBJ2-3; a weak D match, TRBD2 (6 bases). The CDR3 contains 14 residues. The V and J ends lost 6 bases and 1 base respectively, with 11 bases between them. CDR1 and CDR2 from the germline V gene are SNHLY and FYNNEI.

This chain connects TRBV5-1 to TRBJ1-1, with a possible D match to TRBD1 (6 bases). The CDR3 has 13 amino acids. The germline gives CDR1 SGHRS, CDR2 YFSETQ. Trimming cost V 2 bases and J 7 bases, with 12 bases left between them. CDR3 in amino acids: CASSLTSGVEAFF. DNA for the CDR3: TGCGCCAGCAGCTTAACGTCAGGGGTTGAAGCTTTCTTT.

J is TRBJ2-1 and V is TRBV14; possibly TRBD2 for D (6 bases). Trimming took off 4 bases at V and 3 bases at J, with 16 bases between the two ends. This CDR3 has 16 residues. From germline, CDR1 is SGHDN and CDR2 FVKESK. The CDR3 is CASSPQRGRNYNEQFF. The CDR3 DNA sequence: TGTGCCAGCAGCCCCCAGCGAGGGAGGAACTACAATGAGCAGTTCTTC.

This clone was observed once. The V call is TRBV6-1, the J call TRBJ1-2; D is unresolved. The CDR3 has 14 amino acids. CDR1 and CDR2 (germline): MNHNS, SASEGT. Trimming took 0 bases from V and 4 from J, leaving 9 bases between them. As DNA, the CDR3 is TGTGCCAGCAGTGAAGCGAATAGGGTCTATGGCTACACCTTC. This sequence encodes CASSEANRVYGYTF.

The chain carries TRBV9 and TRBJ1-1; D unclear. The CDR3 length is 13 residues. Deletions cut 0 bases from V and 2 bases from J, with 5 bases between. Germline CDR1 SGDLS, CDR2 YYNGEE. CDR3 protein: CASSVGPNTEAFF. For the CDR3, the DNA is TGTGCCAGCAGCGTAGGACCAAACACTGAAGCTTTCTTT.

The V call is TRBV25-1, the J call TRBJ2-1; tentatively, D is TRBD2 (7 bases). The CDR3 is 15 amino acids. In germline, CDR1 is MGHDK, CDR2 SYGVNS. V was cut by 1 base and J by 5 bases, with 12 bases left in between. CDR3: CASSESGGANNEQFF. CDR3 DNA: TGTGCCAGCAGTGAATCTGGGGGGGCCAACAATGAGCAGTTCTTC.

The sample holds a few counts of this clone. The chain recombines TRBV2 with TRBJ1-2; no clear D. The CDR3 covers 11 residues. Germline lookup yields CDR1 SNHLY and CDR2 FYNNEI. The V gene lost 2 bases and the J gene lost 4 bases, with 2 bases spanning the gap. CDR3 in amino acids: CASSEPYGYTF. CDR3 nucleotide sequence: TGTGCCAGCAGTGAACCCTATGGCTACACCTTC. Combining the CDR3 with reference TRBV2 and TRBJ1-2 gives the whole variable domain EPEVTQTPSHQVTQMGQEVILRCVPISNHLYFYWYRQILGQKVEFLVSFYNNEISEKSEIFDDQFSVERPDGSNFTLKIRSTKLEDSAMYFCASSEPYGYTFGSGTRLTVV.

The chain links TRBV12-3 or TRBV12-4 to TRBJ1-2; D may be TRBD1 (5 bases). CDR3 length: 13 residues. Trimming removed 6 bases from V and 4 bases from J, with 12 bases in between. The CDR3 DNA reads TGTGCCAGCAGCCCCCCGAGGGGCTATGGCTACACCTTC. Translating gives CASSPPRGYGYTF.

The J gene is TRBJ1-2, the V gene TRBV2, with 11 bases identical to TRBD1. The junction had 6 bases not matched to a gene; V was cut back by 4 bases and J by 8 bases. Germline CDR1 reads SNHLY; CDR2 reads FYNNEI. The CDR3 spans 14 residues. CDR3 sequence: CASSGTGGVGGYTF. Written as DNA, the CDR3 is TGTGCCAGCAGTGGGACAGGGGGCGTGGGAGGCTACACCTTC. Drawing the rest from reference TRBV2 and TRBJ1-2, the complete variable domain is EPEVTQTPSHQVTQMGQEVILRCVPISNHLYFYWYRQILGQKVEFLVSFYNNEISEKSEIFDDQFSVERPDGSNFTLKIRSTKLEDSAMYFCASSGTGGVGGYTFGSGTRLTVV.

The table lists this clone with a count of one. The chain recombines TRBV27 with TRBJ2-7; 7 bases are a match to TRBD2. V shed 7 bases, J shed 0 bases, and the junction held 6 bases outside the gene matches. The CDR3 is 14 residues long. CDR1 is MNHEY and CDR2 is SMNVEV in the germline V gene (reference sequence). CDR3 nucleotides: TGTGCCAGCAAGGCGGGGGAAGCCTCCTACGAGCAGTACTTC. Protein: CASKAGEASYEQYF.

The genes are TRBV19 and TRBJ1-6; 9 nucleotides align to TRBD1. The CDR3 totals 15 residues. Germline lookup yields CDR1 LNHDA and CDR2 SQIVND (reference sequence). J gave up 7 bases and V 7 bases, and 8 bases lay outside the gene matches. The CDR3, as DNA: TGTGCCAGTACCCCTACAGGGGGCGTAAATTCACCCCTCCACTTT. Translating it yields CASTPTGGVNSPLHF.

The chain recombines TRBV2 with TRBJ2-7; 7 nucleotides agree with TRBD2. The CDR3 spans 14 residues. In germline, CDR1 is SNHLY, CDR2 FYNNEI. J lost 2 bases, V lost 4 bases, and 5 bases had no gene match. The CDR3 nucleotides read TGTGCCAGCAGTGCCAGCGGGGTAGCCTACGAGCAGTACGTC. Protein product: CASSASGVAYEQYV.

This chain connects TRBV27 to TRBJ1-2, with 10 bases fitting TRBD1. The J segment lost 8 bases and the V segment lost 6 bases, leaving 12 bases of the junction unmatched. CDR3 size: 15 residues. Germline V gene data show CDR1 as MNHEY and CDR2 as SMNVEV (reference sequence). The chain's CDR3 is CASRDRGRGFGGYTF. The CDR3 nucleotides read TGTGCCAGCAGGGACAGGGGGAGGGGATTCGGCGGCTACACCTTC.

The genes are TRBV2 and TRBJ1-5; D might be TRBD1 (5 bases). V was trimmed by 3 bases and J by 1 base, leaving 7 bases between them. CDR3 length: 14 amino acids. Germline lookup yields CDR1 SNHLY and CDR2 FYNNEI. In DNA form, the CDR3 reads TGTGCCAGCAGTGACAGGGCCAGCAATCAGCCCCAGCATTTT. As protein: CASSDRASNQPQHF. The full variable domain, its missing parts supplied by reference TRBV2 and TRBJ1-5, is EPEVTQTPSHQVTQMGQEVILRCVPISNHLYFYWYRQILGQKVEFLVSFYNNEISEKSEIFDDQFSVERPDGSNFTLKIRSTKLEDSAMYFCASSDRASNQPQHFGDGTRLSIL.

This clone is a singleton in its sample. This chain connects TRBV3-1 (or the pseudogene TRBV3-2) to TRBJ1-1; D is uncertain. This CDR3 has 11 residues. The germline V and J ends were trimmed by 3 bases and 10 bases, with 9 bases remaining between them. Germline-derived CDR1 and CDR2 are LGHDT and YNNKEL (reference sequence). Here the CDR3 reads CASSQGIRAFF. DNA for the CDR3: TGTGCCAGCAGCCAGGGAATCCGAGCTTTCTTT.